The entry below gives a single T cell receptor beta chain sequence along with its context. Profiled with immunoSEQ multiplex PCR; TCRdb holds only in-frame clones, not every one. Of some 83,000 clones in the sample, roughly nine tenths were seen once. The data were taken from a study of technical replicates of blood from a few donors. This sequence was found in a human donor in good health. Sequenced input: T cells isolated from PBMCs.

CDR3 DNA: TGTGCCAGCAGGGGACAGGGATACAATGAGCAGTTCTTC. It codes for CASRGQGYNEQFF. The genes are TRBV21-1 and TRBJ2-1; TRBD1, the table's D call, was not compared with the DNA. TRBV21-1 corresponds to a pseudogene. The CDR3 contains 13 residues.